The 29 T cell receptor beta chains below all came from one sample that was sequenced in a study of cytomegalovirus exposure and HLA in healthy donors. Here immunoSEQ multiplex PCR was the method, and the copy in TCRdb shows in-frame clones only, minus some. The sample carries 110,000 to 150,000 clones, about 94% recorded once. Sequenced material: PBMCs. The receptors here all came from a man younger than 35 in good health and CMV-seropositive.

This clone was detected many times. This CDR3 is also generated by other DNA sequences in the sample. The rearrangement links TRBV28 to TRBJ2-7; 7 bases are a match to TRBD1. Germline assignment: CDR1 MDHEN and CDR2 SYDVKM. The CDR3 runs 15 residues. V gave up 6 bases and J gave up 0 bases; unmatched junction bases: 8. Here the CDR3 reads CASRLDRASSYEQYF. The CDR3, as DNA: TGTGCCAGCAGACTCGACAGGGCGAGCTCCTACGAGCAGTACTTC.

The genes are TRBV2 and TRBJ2-3, with 11 bases lining up with TRBD2. The CDR3 covers 15 residues. After removal of 6 bases from V and 2 bases from J, the junction contained 4 bases not matched to a gene. The germline CDR1 and CDR2 sequences are SNHLY and FYNNEI. The CDR3 DNA sequence: TGTGCCAGCAGGAAGGGACTAGCGGTCACAGATACGCAGTATTTT. Residues: CASRKGLAVTDTQYF. The whole variable domain, remainder taken from reference TRBV2 and TRBJ2-3, is EPEVTQTPSHQVTQMGQEVILRCVPISNHLYFYWYRQILGQKVEFLVSFYNNEISEKSEIFDDQFSVERPDGSNFTLKIRSTKLEDSAMYFCASRKGLAVTDTQYFGPGTRLTVL.

The chain combines TRBV27 with TRBJ1-5, with 7 bases that match TRBD1. The germline V gene encodes CDR1 MNHEY and CDR2 SMNVEV (reference sequence). V gave up 4 bases and J gave up 4 bases; unmatched junction bases: 1. This CDR3 spans 13 amino acids. The CDR3 region is CASSSTGNQPQHF. CDR3 coding DNA: TGTGCCAGCAGTTCGACAGGGAATCAGCCCCAGCATTTT.

This chain uses TRBV28 with TRBJ2-2; TRBD1 matches 8 bases. Trimming removed 7 bases from V and 1 base from J; junction bases left unmatched: 8. The CDR3 covers 16 residues. Germline CDR1 MDHEN, CDR2 SYDVKM. The CDR3 protein is CASIGFGTGNTGELFF. Written as DNA, the CDR3 is TGTGCCAGCATCGGTTTTGGGACAGGGAACACCGGGGAGCTGTTTTTT. Using reference TRBV28 and TRBJ2-2 for the parts outside the CDR3, the full variable domain is DVKVTQSSRYLVKRTGEKVFLECVQDMDHENMFWYRQDPGLGLRLIYFSYDVKMKEKGDIPEGYSVSREKKERFSLILESASTNQTSMYLCASIGFGTGNTGELFFGEGSRLTVL.

The sample holds one count of this clone. V and J are TRBV6-1 and TRBJ1-2; D is unresolved. This CDR3 region has 13 residues. Germline assignment: CDR1 MNHNS and CDR2 SASEGT. V shed 4 bases and J shed 0 bases, with 6 bases lying between them. The CDR3 loop is CASSAVTNYGYTF. As DNA, the CDR3 is TGTGCCAGCAGTGCGGTCACTAACTATGGCTACACCTTC.

The rearrangement uses TRBV28 and TRBJ1-4, with D perhaps matching TRBD1 (5 bases). There are 16 residues in the CDR3. Germline CDR1 reads MDHEN; CDR2 reads SYDVKM. Trimming left V 5 bases short and J 2 bases short, with 15 bases between. The CDR3 DNA reads as TGTGCCAGCAGTACCGGGACTGTACTTACTAATGAAAAACTGTTTTTT. This sequence encodes CASSTGTVLTNEKLFF.

The genes are TRBV6-5 and TRBJ1-1; TRBD1 might be the D (6 bases). CDR3 length equals 11 residues. With 6 bases removed from V and 10 bases from J, the gap between germline ends came to 12 bases. From germline, CDR1 is MNHEY and CDR2 SVGAGI. The CDR3 DNA is TGTGCCAGCAGAAGGACAGATACAGCTTTCTTT. Amino acids: CASRRTDTAFF.

This rearrangement joins TRBV27 to TRBJ2-6; 12 bases map to TRBD1. Germline values: CDR1 MNHEY, CDR2 SMNVEV (reference sequence). The J segment lost 4 bases and the V segment lost 5 bases, leaving 9 bases of the junction unmatched. The CDR3 runs to 18 residues. The CDR3 here is CASSRRDRGRSGANVLTF. The CDR3 DNA follows: TGTGCCAGCAGTCGTCGGGACAGGGGGCGCTCAGGGGCCAACGTCCTGACTTTC.

The chain is built from TRBV7-9 and TRBJ2-3; perhaps TRBD2 as D (6 bases). Germline CDR1 reads SEHNR; CDR2 reads FQNEAQ (reference sequence). CDR3 length: 15 amino acids. The V end lost 5 bases, the J end lost 4 bases, and 16 bases lay between the germline ends. The CDR3 DNA follows: TGTGCCAGCAGCCCCGGGACTTCTGTCGCAGATACGCAGTATTTT. This encodes CASSPGTSVADTQYF.

The chain recombines TRBV21-1 with TRBJ2-1; the tabulated D call, TRBD2, remains unverified against the DNA. TRBV21-1 is a documented pseudogene. The CDR3 sequence is 13 residues long. As DNA, the CDR3 is TGTGCCAGCAGCAACTATTCATACAATGAGCAGTTCTTC. As protein: CASSNYSYNEQFF.

This chain connects TRBV7-9 to TRBJ2-7; D is unclear. V gave up 1 base and J gave up 2 bases, with 15 bases separating them. The CDR3 totals 16 residues. Germline values: CDR1 SEHNR, CDR2 FQNEAQ (reference sequence). The CDR3 DNA reads as TGTGCCAGCAGCTTAGGAGTTGGGCAAGATGCCTACGAGCAGTACTTC. It yields the protein CASSLGVGQDAYEQYF.

The chain carries TRBV6-1 and TRBJ1-5; 7 nucleotides line up with TRBD1. Germline values: CDR1 MNHNS, CDR2 SASEGT. The trim removed 4 bases at V and 6 bases at J, leaving 15 bases unmatched. The CDR3 has 17 residues. In DNA form, the CDR3 reads TGTGCCAGCAGTGGGGGCTTCACAGGGGAAGTTGGTCAGCCCCAGCATTTT. Encoded protein: CASSGGFTGEVGQPQHF.

The chain recombines TRBV7-8 with TRBJ2-3; 9 bases fit TRBD2. The germline CDR1 and CDR2 sequences are SGHVS and FQNEAQ. The CDR3 totals 17 residues. The junction had 10 bases not matched to a gene; V was cut back by 6 bases and J by 0 bases. CDR3 amino acids: CASRQLTSGYSTDTQYF. CDR3 DNA sequence: TGTGCCAGCAGGCAACTGACTAGCGGCTATAGCACAGATACGCAGTATTTT.

This sequence joins TRBV9 and TRBJ2-3; 9 bases align to TRBD1. The V gene's germline CDR1 is SGDLS and CDR2 YYNGEE. V dropped 2 bases and J dropped 5; count of bases not matched to a gene: 6. The CDR3 contains 15 residues. CDR3 sequence reads: CASSVRQGEGDTQYF. In DNA, the CDR3 is TGTGCCAGCAGCGTCAGACAGGGGGAAGGAGATACGCAGTATTTT.

This clone was counted once. This chain uses TRBV9 with TRBJ2-1, with 9 bases matching TRBD1. CDR1 and CDR2 (germline): SGDLS, YYNGEE. J was trimmed by 8 bases and V by 0 bases; bases with no gene match: 6. CDR3 length equals 15 residues. The CDR3 DNA follows: TGTGCCAGCAGCGTAGGACAGGGGGAAGGATATGAGCAGTTCTTC. This gives the protein CASSVGQGEGYEQFF. Combining the CDR3 with reference TRBV9 and TRBJ2-1 gives the whole variable domain DSGVTQTPKHLITATGQRVTLRCSPRSGDLSVYWYQQSLDQGLQFLIQYYNGEERAKGNILERFSAQQFPDLHSELNLSSLELGDSALYFCASSVGQGEGYEQFFGPGTRLTVL.

This chain joins TRBV6-5 and TRBJ1-2; D remains ambiguous. The V end lost 0 bases, the J end lost 2 bases, and 10 bases lay between the germline ends. Germline assignment: CDR1 MNHEY and CDR2 SVGAGI. The CDR3 is 15 residues long. The CDR3 nucleotides are TGTGCCAGCAGTTACTCTCTTGGCATCAACTATGGCTACACCTTC. Translating gives CASSYSLGINYGYTF.

This sequence joins TRBV9 and TRBJ2-2, with D perhaps matching TRBD2 (6 bases). Germline V CDR1 and CDR2: SGDLS, YYNGEE. This CDR3 is built from 17 residues. Trimming took off 2 bases at V and 4 bases at J, with 18 bases between the two ends. In DNA, the CDR3 is TGTGCCAGCAGCGTCCCAGGCAGGGAGGCGGGCACCGGGGAGCTGTTTTTT. This gives the protein CASSVPGREAGTGELFF. The complete variable domain, with remaining parts taken from reference TRBV9 and TRBJ2-2, reads DSGVTQTPKHLITATGQRVTLRCSPRSGDLSVYWYQQSLDQGLQFLIQYYNGEERAKGNILERFSAQQFPDLHSELNLSSLELGDSALYFCASSVPGREAGTGELFFGEGSRLTVL.

This clone was recorded once. The chain is built from TRBV6-4 and TRBJ2-5; weak D call: TRBD1 (7 bases). The V gene's germline CDR1 is MRHNA and CDR2 SNTAGT. This CDR3 region has 13 residues. Trimming shortened V by 6 bases and J by 8 bases, and 16 bases separated the two germline ends. The CDR3 loop is CASSVDRRGTQYF. The CDR3, as DNA: TGTGCCAGCAGCGTGGACAGGCGGGGAACCCAGTACTTC.

This CDR3 reads CASSSSGNQPQHF. In DNA form, the CDR3 reads TGTGCCAGCAGCTCCTCAGGGAATCAGCCCCAGCATTTT. The gene calls are TRBV7-2 and TRBJ1-5; perhaps TRBD1 as D (5 bases). This CDR3 spans 13 amino acids. Germline V CDR1 and CDR2: SGHTA, FQGNSA. Trimming took 4 bases from V and 4 from J, leaving 8 bases between them.

This clone occurred a few times. The V and J genes are TRBV19 and TRBJ1-2; D may be TRBD1 (6 bases). CDR1 LNHDA and CDR2 SQIVND come from the germline V gene (reference sequence). This CDR3 has 16 amino acids. The germline V and J ends were trimmed by 3 bases and 2 bases, with 16 bases remaining between them. The CDR3 nucleotides read TGTGCCAGTAGTATCGGCCAGGGAGGGGGGAACTATGGCTACACCTTC. Amino acids: CASSIGQGGGNYGYTF.

This clone appeared a single time. V and J are TRBV5-4 and TRBJ2-3, with 11 bases fitting TRBD2. Unmatched junction bases numbered 14, after V lost 4 bases and J lost 7 bases. Germline-derived CDR1 and CDR2 are SGHNT and YYREEE (reference sequence). The CDR3 is 17 residues long. CDR3 protein: CASSGLKLAGELNTQYF. CDR3 DNA sequence: TGTGCCAGCAGCGGGCTAAAACTAGCGGGAGAGTTGAATACGCAGTATTTT.

This rearrangement joins TRBV5-6 to TRBJ1-1, with D unresolved. The CDR3 is 16 amino acids. The V gene lost 2 bases and the J gene lost 0 bases, with 14 bases spanning the gap. The germline V gene has CDR1 SGHDT and CDR2 YYEEEE. The CDR3 nucleotides read TGTGCCAGCAGCTTTGCAGGTCACGGATTGAACACTGAAGCTTTCTTT. Its translation is CASSFAGHGLNTEAFF. Full variable domain (outside the CDR3, taken from reference TRBV5-6 and TRBJ1-1): DAGVTQSPTHLIKTRGQQVTLRCSPKSGHDTVSWYQQALGQGPQFIFQYYEEEERQRGNFPDRFSGHQFPNYSSELNVNALLLGDSALYLCASSFAGHGLNTEAFFGQGTRLTVV.

Remarks on this clone: A read error may account for a junction end that differs from germline. The rearrangement links TRBV7-2 to TRBJ2-6; 7 bases line up with TRBD2. The CDR3 is 12 amino acids. The germline CDR1 and CDR2 sequences are SGHTA and FQGNSA. CDR3 in amino acids: CGGGAGANVLTF. The CDR3 DNA sequence: TGCGGGGGAGGGGCTGGGGCCAACGTCCTGACTTTC.

The chain links TRBV19 to TRBJ2-2; 8 bases line up with TRBD2. CDR1 is LNHDA and CDR2 is SQIVND in the germline V gene (reference sequence). With 2 bases clipped from V and 1 base from J, the junction kept 6 bases outside the gene matches. The CDR3 length is 17 residues. This CDR3 reads CASSIWAGGLNTGELFF. CDR3 DNA: TGTGCCAGTAGTATATGGGCGGGAGGATTGAACACCGGGGAGCTGTTTTTT.

The genes are TRBV29-1 and TRBJ2-2; D is ambiguous. This CDR3 region has 11 residues. Germline lookup yields CDR1 SQVTM and CDR2 ANQGSEA. V was cut by 5 bases and J by 4 bases, with 5 bases left in between. Here the CDR3 DNA reads TGCAGCGTTTACAGCACCGGGGAGCTGTTTTTT. Amino acid sequence: CSVYSTGELFF.

The chain employs TRBV5-1 and TRBJ2-3; TRBD2 matches 14 bases. V was pared by 0 bases and J by 0 bases, with 6 bases of the junction left unmatched. CDR1 and CDR2 from the germline V gene are SGHRS and YFSETQ. The CDR3 has 19 residues. The CDR3 nucleotides read TGCGCCAGCAGCTTGGATGGGACTAGCGGGAGATGGAGCACAGATACGCAGTATTTT. As protein: CASSLDGTSGRWSTDTQYF.

This clone has more than one count but fewer than ten. The CDR3 nucleotides read TGTGCCAGCAGCTTAGATCGTCGGACAGGGGACAGGGGTGAAGCTTTCTTT. Protein: CASSLDRRTGDRGEAFF. The genes are TRBV11-3 and TRBJ1-1, with 10 bases aligning to TRBD1. This CDR3 has 17 amino acids. Germline V gene lookup returns CDR1 SGHNT and CDR2 YENEEA. V dropped 0 bases and J dropped 7; count of bases not matched to a gene: 11.

The rearrangement uses TRBV4-1 and TRBJ2-7, with no clear D. The CDR3 contains 14 residues. Germline CDR1 and CDR2: MGHRA and YSYEKL. Trimming pared 0 bases from V and 2 bases from J, leaving 8 bases between. This chain's CDR3 is CASSQEGATYEQYF. In DNA, the CDR3 is TGCGCCAGCAGCCAAGAGGGCGCGACCTACGAGCAGTACTTC.

The chain recombines TRBV15 with TRBJ1-2; 7 nucleotides line up with TRBD1. Germline V CDR1 and CDR2: LNHNV, YYDKDF (reference sequence). This CDR3 is built from 16 residues. With V trimmed by 5 bases and J by 9 bases, 18 bases remained unmatched. This CDR3 is CATSDRDSGWGVRYTF. In DNA, the CDR3 is TGTGCCACCAGCGACCGGGACAGCGGATGGGGCGTTCGCTACACCTTC.